Below, 18 T cell receptor beta chains from the same sample are listed, as sequenced in a study of T cell repertoires in cytomegalovirus infection. Using its own MiXCR run on the reads, TCRdb lists one record per CDR3 protein. The data contain 230,000 or so distinct CDR3 sequences, about 39% of them singletons. Their specific antigens are unknown. The specimen comprised CD8+ T cells from cultured PBMCs, sampled from culture after CMV antigen stimulation. The origin of the receptors is a human donor in good health (CMV status not recorded). Some clones in this sample may be carry-over from other donors' samples.

This clonotype occurred a few times. The chain employs TRBV29-1 and TRBJ2-3; TRBD2 is a possible D gene (5 bases). The CDR3 sequence is 11 residues long. Germline V gene sequence: CDR1 SQVTM, CDR2 ANQGSEA. Trimming left V 6 bases short and J 6 bases short, with 10 bases between. The CDR3 nucleotides are TGCAGCGTGCTGACTACTGATACGCAGTATTTT. Protein sequence: CSVLTTDTQYF.

This chain uses TRBV28 with TRBJ2-1; no reliable D call. CDR3 length: 11 residues. V lost 3 bases to trimming and J lost 13 bases, with 10 bases between them. CDR1 MDHEN and CDR2 SYDVKM come from the germline V gene. This CDR3 is CASSFGVEQFF. The CDR3 DNA sequence: TGTGCCAGCAGTTTTGGGGTAGAACAGTTCTTC.

This clonotype was counted only a few times. The DNA for the CDR3 is TGTGCGATTGTCGCCCAGCAGCAGTACTTC. This translates into CAIVAQQQYF. The V call is TRBV2, the J call TRBJ2-7; no firm D call. CDR3 length equals 10 residues. Germline loops: CDR1 SNHLY, CDR2 FYNNEI.

V is TRBV7-4 and J is TRBJ1-1; D gene uncertain. The V gene lost 2 bases and the J gene lost 8 bases, with 12 bases spanning the gap. CDR3 length equals 13 residues. Germline CDR1 is SGHVT and CDR2 is SQSDAQ. The CDR3 DNA is TGTGCCAGCAGCTTAAAGGGAGGTGGAGAAGCTTTCTTT. Translation gives CASSLKGGGEAFF.

This clonotype was counted between two and nine times. V is TRBV7-8 and J is TRBJ1-1; D is possibly TRBD1 (6 bases). V was cut by 4 bases and J by 6 bases, with 12 bases left in between. This CDR3 has 13 residues. Per germline, CDR1 SGHVS and CDR2 FQNEAQ. CDR3 sequence: CASSSSRGAEAFF. The CDR3 bases are TGTGCCAGCAGCTCCTCAAGGGGGGCTGAAGCTTTCTTT.

The rearrangement links TRBV7-6 to TRBJ1-1; D not resolved. The CDR3 totals 12 residues. Germline values: CDR1 SGHVS, CDR2 FNYEAQ. V was trimmed by 6 bases and J by 3 bases, leaving 8 bases between them. CDR3 loop: CASSDGYTEAFF. In DNA, the CDR3 is TGTGCCAGCAGTGACGGGTACACTGAAGCTTTCTTT. Combining the CDR3 with reference TRBV7-6 and TRBJ1-1 gives the whole variable domain GAGVSQSPRYKVTKRGQDVALRCDPISGHVSLYWYRQALGQGPEFLTYFNYEAQQDKSGLPNDRFSAERPEGSISTLTIQRTEQRDSAMYRCASSDGYTEAFFGQGTRLTVV.

The genes are TRBV7-2 and TRBJ2-7; 7 nucleotides match TRBD1. Per the germline V gene, CDR1 is SGHTA and CDR2 is FQGNSA. The CDR3 has 19 residues. Trimming cost V 2 bases and J 0 bases; bases outside gene matches: 16. CDR3 bases: TGTGCCAGCAGCTTAAATCTGGGGACAGTTCCCCTCTTCTCCTACGAGCAGTACTTC. Protein sequence: CASSLNLGTVPLFSYEQYF. Using reference TRBV7-2 and TRBJ2-7 for the parts outside the CDR3, the full variable domain is GAGVSQSPSNKVTEKGKDVELRCDPISGHTALYWYRQSLGQGLEFLIYFQGNSAPDKSGLPSDRFSAERTGGSVSTLTIQRTQQEDSAVYLCASSLNLGTVPLFSYEQYFGPGTRLTVT.

V and J are TRBV7-9 and TRBJ2-1; TRBD2 matches 13 bases. V dropped 5 bases and J dropped 1; count of bases not matched to a gene: 8. The CDR3 sequence is 18 residues long. Germline CDR1 and CDR2: SEHNR and FQNEAQ (reference sequence). CDR3 DNA sequence: TGTGCCAGCAGCGAAGGACTAGCGGGAGTCCGTTCCTACAATGAGCAGTTCTTC. Translated: CASSEGLAGVRSYNEQFF.

Only a few counts were recorded for this clonotype. This sequence joins TRBV27 and TRBJ2-7; TRBD2 might be the D (6 bases). Deletions cut 2 bases from V and 5 bases from J, with 19 bases between. Germline V gives CDR1 MNHEY, CDR2 SMNVEV (reference sequence). The CDR3 is 16 amino acids. CDR3 bases: TGTGCCAGCAGTTTAGGCCCGGGAGAGGAGCGTGACGAGCAGTACTTC. Protein product: CASSLGPGEERDEQYF.

The table lists this clonotype with a few counts. The rearrangement joins TRBV6-1 to TRBJ1-2; D is uncertain. V was shortened by 0 bases and J by 5 bases, with 13 bases between the two germline ends. This CDR3 region has 15 residues. Germline loops: CDR1 MNHNS, CDR2 SASEGT. CDR3 sequence reads: CASSEAGWGSYGYTF. In DNA form, the CDR3 reads TGTGCCAGCAGTGAAGCAGGATGGGGATCATATGGCTACACCTTC.

This rearrangement joins TRBV2 to TRBJ2-2; D possibly corresponds to TRBD1 (5 bases). The V end was cut by 10 bases, the J end by 5 bases, with 23 bases between. This CDR3 is built from 16 residues. Looked up from germline, CDR1 is SNHLY and CDR2 is FYNNEI. CDR3 DNA sequence: TGTGCCATCCCGGCCCCCAGGGCCTCAGTGACCGGGGAGCTGTTTTTT. Translating gives CAIPAPRASVTGELFF.

CDR3 sequence reads: CASSSGGFGSYEQYF. As DNA, the CDR3 is TGTGCCAGCAGCTCCGGGGGCTTCGGGTCCTACGAGCAGTACTTC. V is TRBV7-4 and J is TRBJ2-7; D may correspond to TRBD1 or TRBD2 (6 bases each). The CDR3 covers 15 residues. The germline V and J ends were trimmed by 4 bases and 1 base, with 14 bases remaining between them. Germline V gives CDR1 SGHVT, CDR2 SQSDAQ.

Only a few counts were recorded for this clonotype. The genes are TRBV19 and TRBJ2-5; the match to TRBD2 covers 15 bases. The CDR3 has 17 residues. The V and J ends lost 2 bases and 4 bases, in that order; junction bases with no gene match: 5. Germline CDR1 and CDR2: LNHDA and SQIVND (reference sequence). CDR3 in amino acids: CASSIPPGLAGGETQYF. The CDR3 DNA sequence: TGTGCCAGTAGTATACCACCGGGACTAGCGGGAGGAGAGACCCAGTACTTC.

In this sample, this clonotype turned up once. The junction does not match germline at one end; this may be a read error. The chain recombines TRBV7-9 with TRBJ2-3; no firm D call. Germline V gene data show CDR1 as SEHNR and CDR2 as FQNEAQ (reference sequence). The CDR3 has 15 residues. The CDR3: CASSLVSSNTDMQYF. The DNA for the CDR3 is TGTGCCAGCAGCTTAGTTAGCAGTAACACAGATATGCAGTATTTT.

The rearrangement links TRBV25-1 to TRBJ2-7; TRBD1 or TRBD2 may be the D gene (6 bases each). V was pared by 5 bases and J by 4 bases, with 21 bases between. CDR3 length: 16 amino acids. The germline gives CDR1 MGHDK, CDR2 SYGVNS. The CDR3 protein is CASSFSRAGHKYEQYF. The CDR3 nucleotides read TGTGCCAGCAGTTTTTCCCGCGCGGGACACAAATACGAGCAGTACTTC.

About this clonotype: One junction end does not reproduce the germline sequence, and a read error may be involved. The V gene is TRBV12-3 or TRBV12-4, the J gene TRBJ1-1; D is ambiguous. The CDR3 consists of 11 residues. The CDR3 DNA sequence: TGTGCCAGCATGATGAACGCTGAAGCTTTCTTT. Its translation is CASMMNAEAFF.

This clonotype was observed once. This sequence joins TRBV12-3 or TRBV12-4 and TRBJ1-5; TRBD1 matches at 8 bases. Germline trimming cut 6 bases from V and 2 bases from J; bases unmatched to any gene: 6. This CDR3 contains 15 residues. CDR3 amino acids: CASSPGGGGNQPQHF. The CDR3, as DNA: TGTGCCAGCAGCCCAGGGGGCGGGGGCAATCAGCCCCAGCATTTT.

This clonotype was observed at least ten times. This chain uses TRBV12-3 or TRBV12-4 with TRBJ2-1; 8 bases line up with TRBD2. CDR3 length equals 21 residues. J lost 0 bases, V lost 6 bases, and 22 bases had no gene match. CDR3 region: CASRTFGPAGEDWSSYNEQFF. For the CDR3, the DNA is TGTGCCAGCAGAACATTCGGGCCAGCGGGAGAGGATTGGAGCTCCTACAATGAGCAGTTCTTC.